The TCR beta chain under discussion was sequenced for a study of identical twins. Study results and caveats: Partial confounding of zero-insertion analyses by invariant MAIT and iNKT cells was possible. Abundant beta clonotypes from cord blood bore fewer insertions; memory repertoires lacked this pattern.

Many counts were recorded for this clonotype. Its antigen is as yet unknown. Unique molecular identifiers were present on the cDNA, which also gained a universal primer site by template switching. TCRdb itself ran the 5' RACE reads through MiXCR, one entry per CDR3 protein. In the table there are more than 250,000 distinct CDR3 sequences, under 9% of which are singletons. These records were also assigned to another study, of yellow fever vaccine responses in identical twins. Per that study: Vaccine-induced T cell responses in twins were reportedly observed to appear partly convergent, partly personalized.

The sequence was obtained from a young woman in good health. Sequenced: memory (CD45RO+) T cells sorted from blood.

The CDR3 DNA follows: TGTGCCAGCAGCTACAGGGGGAACACTGAAGCTTTCTTT. Its translation is CASSYRGNTEAFF. This sequence joins TRBV7-9 and TRBJ1-1; 7 bases align to TRBD1. J lost 1 base, V lost 4 bases, and 0 bases had no gene match. The CDR3 has 13 amino acids. Germline CDR1 SEHNR, CDR2 FQNEAQ (reference sequence). Variable domain in full (rest from reference TRBV7-9 and TRBJ1-1): DTGVSQNPRHKITKRGQNVTFRCDPISEHNRLYWYRQTLGQGPEFLTYFQNEAQLEKSRLLSDRFSAERPKGSFSTLEIQRTEQGDSAMYLCASSYRGNTEAFFGQGTRLTVV.